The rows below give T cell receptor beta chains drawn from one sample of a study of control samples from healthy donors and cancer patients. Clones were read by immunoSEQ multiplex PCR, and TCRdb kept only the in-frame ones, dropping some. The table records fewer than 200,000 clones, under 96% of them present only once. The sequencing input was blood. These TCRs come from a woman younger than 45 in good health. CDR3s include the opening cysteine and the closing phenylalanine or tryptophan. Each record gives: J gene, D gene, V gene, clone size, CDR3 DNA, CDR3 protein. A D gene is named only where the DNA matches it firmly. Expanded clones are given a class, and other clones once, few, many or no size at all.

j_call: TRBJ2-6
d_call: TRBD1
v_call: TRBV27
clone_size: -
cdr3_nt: TGTGCCAGCAGTTTAGGCAGGGGGCTAGGCGGGGCCAACGTCCTGACTTTC
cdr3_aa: CASSLGRGLGGANVLTF

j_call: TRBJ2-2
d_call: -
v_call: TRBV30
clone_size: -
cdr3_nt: TGTGCCTGGAGTAGAGAGGGGCCCGGGGAGCTGTTTTTT
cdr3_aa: CAWSREGPGELFF

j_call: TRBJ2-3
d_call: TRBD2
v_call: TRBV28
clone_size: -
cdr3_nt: TGTGCCAGCGAGACTAGCGGGAGTCACACAGATACGCAGTATTTT
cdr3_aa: CASETSGSHTDTQYF

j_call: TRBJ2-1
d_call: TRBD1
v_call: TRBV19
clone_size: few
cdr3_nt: TGTGCCAGTAGGAGACAGGGGGCGGCCGGGGAGCAGTTCTTC
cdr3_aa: CASRRQGAAGEQFF

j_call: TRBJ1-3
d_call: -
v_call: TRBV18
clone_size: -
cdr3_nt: TGTGCCAGCTCACAGACAGCATCGTCCTCTGGAAACACCATATATTTT
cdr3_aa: CASSQTASSSGNTIYF

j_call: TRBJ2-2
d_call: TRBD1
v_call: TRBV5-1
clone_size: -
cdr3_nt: TGCGCCAGCAGCCGAACAGGGGCCGGGGAGCTGTTTTTT
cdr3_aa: CASSRTGAGELFF

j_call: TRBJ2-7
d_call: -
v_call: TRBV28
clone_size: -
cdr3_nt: TGTGCCAGCATCAAGCTCTACGAGCAGTACTTC
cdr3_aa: CASIKLYEQYF

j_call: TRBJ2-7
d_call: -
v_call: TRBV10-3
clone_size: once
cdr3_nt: TGTGCCATCAGTGAGTCGGGCCGGAGCTACGAGCAGTACTTC
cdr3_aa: CAISESGRSYEQYF

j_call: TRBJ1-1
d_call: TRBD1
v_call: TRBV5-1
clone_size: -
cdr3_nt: TGCGCCAGCAGCATTTACGGACAGGAGAACACTGAAGCTTTCTTT
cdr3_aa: CASSIYGQENTEAFF

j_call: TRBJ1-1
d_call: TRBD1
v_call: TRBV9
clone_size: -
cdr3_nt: TGTGCCAGCAGCCCCCACAGGGGACTGAACACTGAAGCTTTCTTT
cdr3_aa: CASSPHRGLNTEAFF

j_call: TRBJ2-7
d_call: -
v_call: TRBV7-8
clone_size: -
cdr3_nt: TGTGCCAGCAGCGTAGGGGGGGCCGGGCCCGAGCAGTACTTC
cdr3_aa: CASSVGGAGPEQYF

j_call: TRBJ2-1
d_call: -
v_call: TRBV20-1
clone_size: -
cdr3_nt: TGCAGTGCTCGGTACCGGAATGAGCAGTTCTTC
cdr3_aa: CSARYRNEQFF

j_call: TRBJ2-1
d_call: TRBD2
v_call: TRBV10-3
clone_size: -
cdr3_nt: TGTGCCATCAGTAAAGGGACTAGCGGAACCTACAATGAGCAGTTCTTC
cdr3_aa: CAISKGTSGTYNEQFF

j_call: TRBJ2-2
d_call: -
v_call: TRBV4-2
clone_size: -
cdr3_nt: TGTGCCAGCAGCCAAGATCTTAACTTAAACACCGGGGAGCTGTTTTTT
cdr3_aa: CASSQDLNLNTGELFF

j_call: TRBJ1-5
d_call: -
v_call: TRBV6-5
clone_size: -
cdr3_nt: TGTGCCACCTACCCCGGTGAGATGAGCAATCAGCCCCAGCATTTT
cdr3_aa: CATYPGEMSNQPQHF

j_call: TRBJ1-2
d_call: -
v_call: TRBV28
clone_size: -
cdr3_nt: TGTGCCAGCGGAATCGGGGGTACTAACTATGGCTACACCTTC
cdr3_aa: CASGIGGTNYGYTF

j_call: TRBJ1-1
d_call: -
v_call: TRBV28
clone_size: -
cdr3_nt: TGTGCCAGCAGTTTAGACAGAGTGGTACCTGAGGCTTTCTTT
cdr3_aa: CASSLDRVVPEAFF

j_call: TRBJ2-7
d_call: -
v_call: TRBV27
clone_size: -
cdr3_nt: TGTGCCAGCAGTTTAGGGCCCCGGGACAGGCGGCGGGGGCTCTACGAGCAGTACTTC
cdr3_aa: CASSLGPRDRRRGLYEQYF

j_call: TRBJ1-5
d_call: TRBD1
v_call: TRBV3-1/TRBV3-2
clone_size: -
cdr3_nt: TGTGCCAGCAGCCAAACAGGGGGTCATGGCAATCAGCCCCAGCATTTT
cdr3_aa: CASSQTGGHGNQPQHF

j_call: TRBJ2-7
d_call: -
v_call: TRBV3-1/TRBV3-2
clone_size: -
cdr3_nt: TGTGCCAGCAGCCCCTCTTTGGAGTTTTCCTACGAGCAGTACTTC
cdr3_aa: CASSPSLEFSYEQYF

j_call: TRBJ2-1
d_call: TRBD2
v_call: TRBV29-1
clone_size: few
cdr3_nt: TGCAGCGTGTCCTCGGAGCGGGAGGGCCTTGAGCAGTTCTTC
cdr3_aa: CSVSSEREGLEQFF

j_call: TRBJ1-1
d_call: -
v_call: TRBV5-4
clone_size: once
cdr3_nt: TGTGCCAGCTCCCGATACTTTAACATGAACACTGAAGCTTTCTTT
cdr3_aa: CASSRYFNMNTEAFF

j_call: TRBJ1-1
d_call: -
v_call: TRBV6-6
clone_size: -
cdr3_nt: TGTGCCAGCAGTTACTCGACCCCTAAGACTGAAGCTTTCTTT
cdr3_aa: CASSYSTPKTEAFF

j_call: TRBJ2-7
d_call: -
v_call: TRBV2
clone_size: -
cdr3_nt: TGTGCCAGCAGTGATTACAGGGTCTCCGAGCAGTACTTC
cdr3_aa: CASSDYRVSEQYF

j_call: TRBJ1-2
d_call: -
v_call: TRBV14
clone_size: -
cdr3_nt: TGTGCCAGCAGCCAAGCGGGACCCTATAGCGGCTACACCTTC
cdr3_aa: CASSQAGPYSGYTF

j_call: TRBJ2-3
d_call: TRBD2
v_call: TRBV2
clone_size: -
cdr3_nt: TGTGCCAGCAGAAAAACCGGGACTATCACAGATACGCAGTATTTT
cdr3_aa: CASRKTGTITDTQYF

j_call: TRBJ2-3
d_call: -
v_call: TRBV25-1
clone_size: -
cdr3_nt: TGTGCCAGCAGTGAATACCAGTCCGGTTGGGCGCAGTATTTT
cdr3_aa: CASSEYQSGWAQYF

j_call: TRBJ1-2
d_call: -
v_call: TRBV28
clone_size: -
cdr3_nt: TGTGCCAGCACCCAGCCCCACAGAAACTATGGCTACACCTTC
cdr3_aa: CASTQPHRNYGYTF

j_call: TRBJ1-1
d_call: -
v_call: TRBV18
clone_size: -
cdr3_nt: TGTGCCAGCTCACCTTCCTTGGGGGGGCATACTGAAGCTTTCTTT
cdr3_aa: CASSPSLGGHTEAFF

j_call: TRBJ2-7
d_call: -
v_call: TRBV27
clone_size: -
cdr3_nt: TGTGCCAGCAGTTTATCGTCAAGAACGAAGGGCGAGCAGTACTTC
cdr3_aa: CASSLSSRTKGEQYF

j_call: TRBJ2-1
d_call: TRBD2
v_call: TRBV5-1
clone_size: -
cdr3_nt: TGCGCCAGCAGCTTGAGGCGGGAGGGGTACAATGAGCAGTTCTTC
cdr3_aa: CASSLRREGYNEQFF

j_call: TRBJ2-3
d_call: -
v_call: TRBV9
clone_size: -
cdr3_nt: TGTGCCAGCAGCACCAGCCCCACAGATACGCAGTATTTT
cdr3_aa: CASSTSPTDTQYF

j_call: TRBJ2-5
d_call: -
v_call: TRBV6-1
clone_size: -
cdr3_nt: TGTGCCAGCAGTGAAGCGAAAACCCCTCCTGGCCAGTACTTC
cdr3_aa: CASSEAKTPPGQYF

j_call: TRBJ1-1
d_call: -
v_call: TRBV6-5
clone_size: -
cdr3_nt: TGTGCCAGCAGCCAATCGGGCAGGTCCAGGGAAGCTTTCTTT
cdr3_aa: CASSQSGRSREAFF

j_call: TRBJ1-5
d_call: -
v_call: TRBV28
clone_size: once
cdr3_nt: TGTGCCAGCAGCCCCCGTGTTTACTTGGGCCAGCCCCAGCATTTT
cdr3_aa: CASSPRVYLGQPQHF

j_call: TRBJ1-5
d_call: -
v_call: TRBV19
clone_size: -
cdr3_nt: TGTGCCAGTAGGACGGAAGGGTCTTTCGGCAATCAGCCCCAGCATTTT
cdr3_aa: CASRTEGSFGNQPQHF

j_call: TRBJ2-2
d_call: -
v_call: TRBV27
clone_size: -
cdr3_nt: TGTGCCAGCAGTTTGTTTAGGGGCGGGGAGCTGTTTTTT
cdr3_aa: CASSLFRGGELFF

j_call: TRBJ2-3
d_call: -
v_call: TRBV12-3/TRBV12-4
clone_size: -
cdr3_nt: TGTGCCAGCAGCCAGACCACAGATACGCAGTATTTT
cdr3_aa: CASSQTTDTQYF

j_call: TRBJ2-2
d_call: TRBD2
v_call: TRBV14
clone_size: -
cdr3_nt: TGTGCCAGCAGCCAGAAGTCTTATAGCGGGAGCAAAGTCGGGGAGCTGTTTTTT
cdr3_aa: CASSQKSYSGSKVGELFF

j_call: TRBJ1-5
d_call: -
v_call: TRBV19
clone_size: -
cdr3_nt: TGTGCCAGTAGTATTTTGAATAGCAATCAGCCCCAGCATTTT
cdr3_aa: CASSILNSNQPQHF

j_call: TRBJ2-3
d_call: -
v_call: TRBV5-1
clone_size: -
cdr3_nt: TGCGCCAGCAGCTTTGAGGAATCCACAGATACGCAGTATTTT
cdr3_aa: CASSFEESTDTQYF

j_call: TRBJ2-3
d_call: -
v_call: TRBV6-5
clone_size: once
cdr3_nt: TGTGCCAGCAGGGGGCTTGGAGATACGCAGTATTTT
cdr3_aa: CASRGLGDTQYF